The 27 T cell receptor beta chains reported below all come from one sample, sequenced in a study of response to subunit inactivated influenza vaccine. MiXCR, applied by TCRdb to the RT-PCR reads, yields one record per CDR3 protein. The sample consists of 280,000 or so distinct CDR3 sequences, just over 20% of them appearing once. Here the sequenced sample was PBMCs from blood, taken about 20 months after vaccination. These receptor sequences come from a man in his fifties or sixties who received an inactivated influenza vaccine.

The gene calls are TRBV6-2 or TRBV6-3 and TRBJ1-1; possible D gene TRBD1, 5 bases. Trimming removed 0 bases at V and 4 bases at J, with 12 bases between. CDR1 is MNHEY and CDR2 is SVGEGT in the germline V gene. The CDR3 contains 15 residues. The CDR3 DNA follows: TGTGCCAGCAGTTACTCGTTGGGGCAGTTCACTGAAGCTTTCTTT. This sequence encodes CASSYSLGQFTEAFF.

The V call is TRBV25-1, the J call TRBJ2-7; D call uncertain. CDR1 and CDR2 from the germline V gene are MGHDK and SYGVNS. V was trimmed by 3 bases and J by 5 bases, leaving 8 bases between them. The CDR3 extends over 12 amino acids. The chain's CDR3 is CASSDRVHEQYF. In nucleotides, the CDR3 is TGTGCCAGCAGTGATAGGGTGCACGAGCAGTACTTC.

This clonotype was detected many times. This sequence joins TRBV5-1 and TRBJ1-5, with a weak D call TRBD1 (6 bases). V was cut by 0 bases and J by 3 bases, with 10 bases left in between. Germline V CDR1 and CDR2: SGHRS, YFSETQ. This CDR3 has 15 amino acids. The CDR3 DNA is TGCGCCAGCAGCTTGGACGGGGGCTCCAATCAGCCCCAGCATTTT. Translation gives CASSLDGGSNQPQHF.

The chain combines TRBV4-2 with TRBJ2-7, with 10 bases matching TRBD2. V gave up 0 bases and J gave up 2 bases; unmatched junction bases: 1. CDR3 length equals 15 residues. The V gene's germline CDR1 is LGHNA and CDR2 YNFKEQ. CDR3 sequence (DNA): TGTGCCAGCAGCCAAGAAGCGGGAGGGACCTACGAGCAGTACTTC. Its protein product is CASSQEAGGTYEQYF.

The gene calls are TRBV7-9 and TRBJ2-1; tentative D call: TRBD1 (5 bases). Germline assignment: CDR1 SEHNR and CDR2 FQNEAQ (reference sequence). The CDR3 extends over 15 amino acids. V was clipped by 0 bases and J by 3 bases, with 9 bases between them. The CDR3 sequence is CASSLAVRVYNEQFF. The CDR3 coding sequence is TGTGCCAGCAGCTTAGCGGTCAGGGTCTACAATGAGCAGTTCTTC. Full variable domain (remainder filled in from reference TRBV7-9 and TRBJ2-1): DTGVSQNPRHKITKRGQNVTFRCDPISEHNRLYWYRQTLGQGPEFLTYFQNEAQLEKSRLLSDRFSAERPKGSFSTLEIQRTEQGDSAMYLCASSLAVRVYNEQFFGPGTRLTVL.

This clonotype has more than one count but fewer than ten. The chain couples TRBV4-1 to TRBJ1-1; no reliable D call. Trimming pared 1 base from V and 4 bases from J, leaving 13 bases between. The germline V gene has CDR1 MGHRA and CDR2 YSYEKL. CDR3 length: 15 amino acids. The CDR3 spells CASSQGVGEITEAFF. Here the CDR3 DNA reads TGCGCCAGCAGCCAAGGTGTTGGGGAGATCACTGAAGCTTTCTTT.

This clonotype has just a few counts. This chain links TRBV7-2 with TRBJ2-5; a possible D gene is TRBD2 (6 bases). This CDR3 region has 13 residues. Germline lookup yields CDR1 SGHTA and CDR2 FQGNSA. Trimming removed 3 bases from V and 3 bases from J, with 8 bases in between. CDR3 nucleotides: TGTGCCAGCAGCTTCGGGGGAAAAGAGACCCAGTACTTC. It encodes CASSFGGKETQYF.

This clonotype was observed a handful of times. The chain uses TRBV29-1 and TRBJ2-7; 11 bases align to TRBD2. The CDR3 is 15 amino acids. V lost 5 bases and J lost 4; bases outside the gene matches: 10. The germline V gene has CDR1 SQVTM and CDR2 ANQGSEA. DNA of the CDR3: TGCAGCGTTTCGCCGGGGACTAGCGGAACATACGAGCAGTACTTC. Translating it yields CSVSPGTSGTYEQYF.

The sample holds a few counts of this clonotype. The chain couples TRBV19 to TRBJ2-2, with D tentatively TRBD1 (6 bases). Trimming pared 5 bases from V and 0 bases from J, leaving 7 bases between. CDR1 LNHDA and CDR2 SQIVND come from the germline V gene (reference sequence). The CDR3 runs 14 residues. The CDR3 reads CASSRQANTGELFF. DNA for the CDR3: TGTGCCAGTAGTCGACAGGCGAACACCGGGGAGCTGTTTTTT.

This clonotype was recorded a few times. This rearrangement joins TRBV6-6 to TRBJ1-5, with D perhaps TRBD1 (6 bases). V shed 4 bases and J shed 9 bases, with 19 bases lying between them. Germline lookup yields CDR1 MNHNY and CDR2 SVGAGI (reference sequence). CDR3 length: 15 residues. The CDR3 DNA reads as TGTGCCAGCAGTTTCTCCGGACAGACGCATCGGCCCCAGCATTTT. Translating gives CASSFSGQTHRPQHF.

V and J are TRBV20-1 and TRBJ2-1; no firm D call. Germline V gives CDR1 DFQATT, CDR2 SNEGSKA (reference sequence). The CDR3 loop spans 15 amino acids. Trimming removed 3 bases from V and 8 bases from J, with 20 bases in between. CDR3 sequence: CSARPPLNEGDEQFF. CDR3 DNA sequence: TGCAGTGCTAGGCCCCCGTTGAATGAAGGCGATGAGCAGTTCTTC.

This chain connects TRBV19 to TRBJ1-5; TRBD1 is a possible D gene (5 bases). The V end lost 6 bases, the J end lost 4 bases, and 10 bases lay between the germline ends. Looked up from germline, CDR1 is LNHDA and CDR2 is SQIVND (reference sequence). CDR3 length: 13 residues. This chain's CDR3 is CASRPQVNQPQHF. The CDR3 region has the DNA TGTGCCAGTAGACCACAGGTTAATCAGCCCCAGCATTTT.

This clonotype was seen only a few times. The chain has TRBV3-1 and TRBJ2-2; D is unresolved. In germline, CDR1 is LGHDT, CDR2 YNNKEL (reference sequence). There are 13 residues in the CDR3. The V gene lost 2 bases and the J gene lost 5 bases, with 6 bases spanning the gap. This chain's CDR3 is CASSQTSTGELFF. CDR3 sequence (DNA): TGTGCCAGCAGCCAAACCTCTACCGGGGAGCTGTTTTTT.

This clonotype was detected only a few times. The J gene is TRBJ1-2, the V gene TRBV19, with D unclear. CDR3 length: 15 amino acids. V lost 6 bases and J 2 bases, leaving 16 bases between the germline ends. Germline lookup yields CDR1 LNHDA and CDR2 SQIVND (reference sequence). The CDR3: CASSLPRETNYGYTF. CDR3 nucleotides: TGTGCCAGTAGCCTTCCGCGGGAAACGAACTATGGCTACACCTTC.

This clonotype has just a few counts. The V and J genes are TRBV12-3 or TRBV12-4 and TRBJ2-5; D is uncertain. This CDR3 is 14 amino acids long. Trimming removed 3 bases at V and 2 bases at J, with 10 bases between. In nucleotides, the CDR3 is TGTGCCAGCAGTTTGAAGGCAGGTCAAGAGACCCAGTACTTC. Residues: CASSLKAGQETQYF.

The genes are TRBV20-1 and TRBJ2-3, with TRBD2 matching 10 bases. Germline CDR1 DFQATT, CDR2 SNEGSKA (reference sequence). V shed 5 bases, J shed 3 bases, and the junction held 8 bases outside the gene matches. The CDR3 has 15 residues. The CDR3 protein is CSAERTSGWTDTQYF. The CDR3 coding sequence is TGCAGTGCTGAGAGGACTAGCGGTTGGACAGATACGCAGTATTTT.

In this sample, this clonotype turned up many times. The chain links TRBV11-2 to TRBJ1-2; D not certain. Trimming took 0 bases from V and 2 from J, leaving 13 bases between them. The germline gives CDR1 SGHAT, CDR2 FQNNGV. The CDR3 runs 16 residues. This CDR3 is CASSLEGARRNYGYTF. The CDR3 nucleotides read TGTGCCAGCAGCTTAGAGGGTGCCCGGAGAAACTATGGCTACACCTTC. The entire variable domain, with the rest obtained from reference TRBV11-2 and TRBJ1-2, is as follows: EAGVAQSPRYKIIEKRQSVAFWCNPISGHATLYWYQQILGQGPKLLIQFQNNGVVDDSQLPKDRFSAERLKGVDSTLKIQPAKLEDSAVYLCASSLEGARRNYGYTFGSGTRLTVV.

This chain uses TRBV2 with TRBJ1-1; D gene unclear. The germline V and J ends were trimmed by 5 bases and 7 bases, with 17 bases remaining between them. CDR3 size: 14 residues. Germline CDR1 and CDR2: SNHLY and FYNNEI. DNA of the CDR3: TGTGCCAGCAGTCTTCATCTCTCAGCGGATGAAGCTTTCTTT. Amino acids: CASSLHLSADEAFF.

This clonotype appeared a few times. The V and J genes are TRBV15 and TRBJ1-2; 11 bases line up with TRBD1. Germline CDR1 LNHNV, CDR2 YYDKDF (reference sequence). With V trimmed by 1 base and J by 6 bases, 4 bases remained unmatched. This CDR3 is built from 15 residues. Here the CDR3 DNA reads TGTGCCACCAGCAGAGTCGGACAGGGGGCCCATGGCTACACCTTC. This codes for CATSRVGQGAHGYTF.

The chain has TRBV12-5 and TRBJ1-1; no reliable D call. Germline loops: CDR1 LGHNT, CDR2 FRNRAP. V was cut by 6 bases and J by 2 bases, with 13 bases left in between. The CDR3 is 14 amino acids. The CDR3 sequence is CASGENSPNTEAFF. CDR3 DNA sequence: TGTGCTAGTGGGGAAAATTCCCCTAACACTGAAGCTTTCTTT. Together with reference TRBV12-5 and TRBJ1-1, the CDR3 gives the full variable domain: DARVTQTPRHKVTEMGQEVTMRCQPILGHNTVFWYRQTMMQGLELLAYFRNRAPLDDSGMPKDRFSAEMPDATLATLKIQPSEPRDSAVYFCASGENSPNTEAFFGQGTRLTVV.

The chain uses TRBV7-8 and TRBJ2-3, with 7 bases fitting TRBD1. CDR3 length: 16 residues. Unmatched junction bases numbered 6, after V lost 3 bases and J lost 0 bases. Per the germline V gene, CDR1 is SGHVS and CDR2 is FQNEAQ. CDR3 sequence (DNA): TGTGCCAGCAGCTTCACGACAGGGCTAAGCACAGATACGCAGTATTTT. Protein sequence: CASSFTTGLSTDTQYF.

This clonotype was counted at least ten times. The chain combines TRBV7-9 with TRBJ1-2; D uncertain. This CDR3 is built from 11 residues. The germline V and J ends were trimmed by 6 bases and 6 bases, with 8 bases remaining between them. Germline lookup yields CDR1 SEHNR and CDR2 FQNEAQ (reference sequence). The CDR3 sequence is CASSYGDGYTF. CDR3 nucleotides: TGTGCCAGCAGTTACGGGGATGGCTACACCTTC.

The chain carries TRBV10-1 and TRBJ2-5; D might be TRBD2 (6 bases). The CDR3 loop spans 13 amino acids. Germline loops: CDR1 WNHNN, CDR2 SYGVQD (reference sequence). Deletions cut 6 bases from V and 2 bases from J, with 10 bases between. The CDR3 DNA is TGCGCCAGCAGCCCCGGGACTCAAGAGACCCAGTACTTC. Translating gives CASSPGTQETQYF.

The chain uses TRBV15 and TRBJ1-3; no reliable D call. V was shortened by 3 bases and J by 2 bases, with 8 bases between the two germline ends. This CDR3 comprises 14 residues. Looked up from germline, CDR1 is LNHNV and CDR2 is YYDKDF (reference sequence). The CDR3 sequence: CATSRFSPGNTIYF. The DNA for the CDR3 is TGTGCCACCAGCAGGTTCAGCCCTGGAAACACCATATATTTT.

The table lists this clonotype with a few counts. The CDR3 nucleotides are TGTGCCATAGATAGCGGGGCCAACACCGGGGAGCTGTTTTTT. It encodes CAIDSGANTGELFF. The chain couples TRBV3-1 to TRBJ2-2; 8 bases map to TRBD2. Germline V lookup: CDR1 LGHDT, CDR2 YNNKEL (reference sequence). V trimming: 10 bases; J trimming: 2 bases; junction bases outside the gene matches: 6. CDR3 length equals 14 residues.

There are many counts of this clonotype. The V call is TRBV28, the J call TRBJ1-1, with no clear D. CDR1 is MDHEN, CDR2 SYDVKM, per germline. The germline V and J ends were trimmed by 4 bases and 4 bases, with 7 bases remaining between them. There are 12 residues in the CDR3. Written as DNA, the CDR3 is TGTGCCAGCAGTTCGGTAGGCACTGAAGCTTTCTTT. Translated: CASSSVGTEAFF.

The sample holds a few counts of this clonotype. This chain links TRBV6-1 with TRBJ1-1; 7 positions agree with TRBD1. The length of the CDR3 is 15 residues. The V gene end was trimmed by 6 bases and the J gene end by 1 base; junction bases not matched to a gene: 8. CDR1 is MNHNS and CDR2 is SASEGT in the germline V gene. CDR3 sequence: CASRGTARGNTEAFF. In nucleotides, the CDR3 is TGTGCCAGCAGAGGGACAGCCCGGGGGAACACTGAAGCTTTCTTT.